The 10 T cell receptor beta chains reported below all come from one sample, sequenced in a study of CD8 T cells in Susac syndrome. RNA was extracted with the RNeasy kit, and a quantity of about 0.45 to 1 ug was reverse transcribed using random hexamers. TCRdb ran MiXCR on the immunoSEQ multiplex PCR reads and lists one entry per CDR3 protein. The sample consists of about 140,000 distinct CDR3 sequences, 90% to 95% of them appearing once. The specimen was CD8+ T cells from PBMCs. The receptor set was obtained from a human donor in good health.

This sequence joins TRBV19 and TRBJ2-1; 14 bases line up with TRBD2. The ends lost 3 bases at V and 15 bases at J; junction bases unmatched: 7. From germline, CDR1 is LNHDA and CDR2 SQIVND (reference sequence). This CDR3 is 14 amino acids long. The CDR3 DNA sequence: TGTGCCAGTAGTATCGGACTAGCGGGAGGCGGTCCGTTCTTC. Amino acids: CASSIGLAGGGPFF.

The chain recombines TRBV20-1 with TRBJ2-1; D might be TRBD2 (6 bases). The CDR3 length is 14 residues. Trimming removed 3 bases from V and 6 bases from J, with 15 bases in between. Looked up from germline, CDR1 is DFQATT and CDR2 is SNEGSKA (reference sequence). The CDR3 DNA sequence: TGCAGTGCTAGGGGACTGAACGCCTTCAATGAGCAGTTCTTC. It encodes CSARGLNAFNEQFF.

This chain links TRBV27 with TRBJ2-5; D is unclear. Germline assignment: CDR1 MNHEY and CDR2 SMNVEV (reference sequence). V was cut by 8 bases and J by 4 bases, with 11 bases left in between. This CDR3 is built from 12 residues. The CDR3 DNA is TGTGCCAGCGGACCAAAACTAGAGACCCAGTACTTC. Translating it yields CASGPKLETQYF.

This clonotype was found once. The junction shows a germline mismatch at one end, possibly a read error. V usage is TRBV7-7 and J usage is TRBJ2-2, with D unresolved. CDR1 is SSHAT, CDR2 FNYEAQ, per germline (reference sequence). The CDR3 contains 13 residues. The chain's CDR3 is CASRQTNTGELFF. The CDR3 region has the DNA TGTGCTAGCAGACAAACAAACACCGGGGAGCTGTTTTTT.

This rearrangement joins TRBV4-2 to TRBJ2-5, with a tentative D call TRBD2 (6 bases). Germline CDR1 is LGHNA and CDR2 is YNFKEQ. The CDR3 loop spans 17 amino acids. The V end lost 0 bases, the J end lost 1 base, and 15 bases lay between the germline ends. The CDR3 sequence: CASSQDSHLGGQETQYF. CDR3 nucleotide sequence: TGTGCCAGCAGCCAAGATTCGCACCTGGGGGGCCAAGAGACCCAGTACTTC.

J is TRBJ1-2 and V is TRBV15; TRBD1 is a possible D gene (6 bases). The CDR3 totals 14 residues. Germline CDR1 and CDR2: LNHNV and YYDKDF (reference sequence). Trimming removed 5 bases at V and 5 bases at J, with 15 bases between. This chain's CDR3 is CATSETDSSYGYTF. The CDR3 DNA is TGTGCCACCAGCGAGACGGACAGCTCATATGGCTACACCTTC.

This chain connects TRBV27 to TRBJ2-2; unclear D gene. V was shortened by 7 bases and J by 4 bases, with 7 bases between the two germline ends. The CDR3 is 12 residues long. Germline V gene lookup returns CDR1 MNHEY and CDR2 SMNVEV (reference sequence). The CDR3 bases are TGTGCCAGCACCGGTGCCACCGGGGAGCTGTTTTTT. Translating it yields CASTGATGELFF.

CDR3 DNA: TGTGCCAGCAGTTTAGAGTGGGGAGTAGGGAATGAGCAGTTCTTC. Translated: CASSLEWGVGNEQFF. J is TRBJ2-1 and V is TRBV27, with D tentatively TRBD2 (5 bases). Trimming left V 2 bases short and J 7 bases short, with 15 bases between. The CDR3 spans 15 residues. The V gene's germline CDR1 is MNHEY and CDR2 SMNVEV (reference sequence).

This sequence joins TRBV15 and TRBJ2-7; unclear D gene. In germline, CDR1 is LNHNV, CDR2 YYDKDF (reference sequence). The CDR3 consists of 12 residues. V shed 6 bases and J shed 5 bases, with 11 bases lying between them. Written as DNA, the CDR3 is TGTGCCACCAGTAAAGGGTCCCACGAGCAGTACTTC. Protein: CATSKGSHEQYF. The variable domain in full, with the rest retrieved from reference TRBV15 and TRBJ2-7, is DAMVIQNPRYQVTQFGKPVTLSCSQTLNHNVMYWYQQKSSQAPKLLFHYYDKDFNNEADTPDNFQSRRPNTSFCFLDIRSPGLGDTAMYLCATSKGSHEQYFGPGTRLTVT.

V and J are TRBV7-9 and TRBJ2-7, with TRBD1 matching 8 bases. The CDR3 runs to 16 residues. Germline CDR1 SEHNR, CDR2 FQNEAQ (reference sequence). Trimming removed 0 bases from V and 3 bases from J; junction bases left unmatched: 7. The CDR3 sequence is CASSLATGQVGYEQYF. The CDR3 nucleotides are TGTGCCAGCAGCTTAGCGACGGGACAGGTCGGCTACGAGCAGTACTTC.